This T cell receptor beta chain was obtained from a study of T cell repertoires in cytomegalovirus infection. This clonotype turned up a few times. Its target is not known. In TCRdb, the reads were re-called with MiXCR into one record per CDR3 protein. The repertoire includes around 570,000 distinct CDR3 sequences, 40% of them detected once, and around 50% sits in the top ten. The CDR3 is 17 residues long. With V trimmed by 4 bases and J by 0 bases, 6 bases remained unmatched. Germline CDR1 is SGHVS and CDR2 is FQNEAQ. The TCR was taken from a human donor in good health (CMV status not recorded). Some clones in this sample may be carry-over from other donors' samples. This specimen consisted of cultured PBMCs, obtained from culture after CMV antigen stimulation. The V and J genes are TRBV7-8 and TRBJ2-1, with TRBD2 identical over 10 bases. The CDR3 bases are TGTGCCAGCAGCTCCTTTTCTAGCGGGGGCTCCTACAATGAGCAGTTCTTC. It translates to CASSSFSSGGSYNEQFF.